What follows are 8 T cell receptor beta chains derived from one specimen sequenced in a study of brain T cells in children with intractable seizures. Only in-frame clones appear in the TCRdb table, and some are missing; sequencing was by immunoSEQ multiplex PCR. The data show 80,000 or so clones, under 95% seen once. The sample was peripheral blood, taken at surgery. Receptors originate from a boy under two years old with tuberous sclerosis and intractable seizures.

V and J are TRBV7-2 and TRBJ1-2; 7 nucleotides agree with TRBD1. With V trimmed by 2 bases and J by 6 bases, 9 bases remained unmatched. This CDR3 has 15 residues. The germline gives CDR1 SGHTA, CDR2 FQGNSA. The CDR3 loop reads CASSLIRDDRDGYTF. CDR3 coding DNA: TGTGCCAGCAGCTTAATCAGAGATGACAGGGATGGCTACACCTTC.

The chain's CDR3 is CAINGGGYEQYF. Here the CDR3 DNA reads TGTGCCATCAATGGGGGGGGCTACGAGCAGTACTTC. The rearrangement uses TRBV10-3 and TRBJ2-7; TRBD2 matches 7 bases. The length of the CDR3 is 12 residues. V shed 7 bases and J 3 bases; nucleotides not matched to a gene: 3. Germline lookup yields CDR1 ENHRY and CDR2 SYGVKD.

There are a few counts of this clone. The genes are TRBV5-4 and TRBJ2-1, with 14 nucleotides matching TRBD2. CDR1 and CDR2 (germline): SGHNT, YYREEE (reference sequence). The ends lost 7 bases at V and 8 bases at J; junction bases unmatched: 5. The CDR3 runs to 14 residues. The CDR3 sequence: CASAGTSGSYEQFF. The CDR3 nucleotides read TGTGCCAGCGCCGGGACTAGCGGGAGCTATGAGCAGTTCTTC.

The V gene is TRBV28, the J gene TRBJ1-2; 7 bases agree with TRBD1. Germline lookup yields CDR1 MDHEN and CDR2 SYDVKM. The trim removed 7 bases at V and 8 bases at J, leaving 19 bases unmatched. The CDR3 runs 16 residues. The CDR3 loop is CASTSRAWKGALGYTF. For the CDR3, the DNA is TGTGCCAGCACTTCGAGAGCGTGGAAGGGGGCGCTGGGCTACACCTTC.

The V and J genes are TRBV6-5 and TRBJ2-7; 8 bases line up with TRBD1. CDR1 and CDR2 from the germline V gene are MNHEY and SVGAGI. Unmatched junction bases numbered 6, after V lost 6 bases and J lost 2 bases. The CDR3 length is 14 residues. CDR3 protein: CASRPGTGPYEQYF. The CDR3 region has the DNA TGTGCCAGCAGACCCGGGACAGGCCCCTACGAGCAGTACTTC.

J is TRBJ2-1 and V is TRBV24-1; D possibly corresponds to TRBD1 (6 bases). CDR3 size: 18 residues. V was clipped by 4 bases and J by 0 bases, with 18 bases between them. CDR1 and CDR2 from the germline V gene are KGHDR and SFDVKD. This chain's CDR3 is CATSDPAGTSSSYNEQFF. The CDR3, as DNA: TGTGCCACCAGTGACCCGGCCGGGACATCCAGCTCCTACAATGAGCAGTTCTTC.

The V and J genes are TRBV7-2 and TRBJ2-7; D not certain. The CDR3 is 11 amino acids. Germline V gives CDR1 SGHTA, CDR2 FQGNSA. Trimming cost V 8 bases and J 5 bases, with 10 bases left between them. The CDR3 loop reads CASAQTNEQYF. Here the CDR3 DNA reads TGTGCCAGCGCCCAGACCAACGAGCAGTACTTC.

The chain employs TRBV19 and TRBJ1-6; D remains unclear. Germline CDR1 and CDR2: LNHDA and SQIVND (reference sequence). V was clipped by 2 bases and J by 8 bases, with 7 bases between them. The CDR3 is made up of 13 amino acids. The CDR3 region is CASSIRKDSPLHF. DNA for the CDR3: TGTGCCAGTAGTATACGAAAAGATTCACCCCTCCACTTT. Full variable domain (rest looked up from reference TRBV19 and TRBJ1-6): DGGITQSPKYLFRKEGQNVTLSCEQNLNHDAMYWYRQDPGQGLRLIYYSQIVNDFQKGDIAEGYSVSREKKESFPLTVTSAQKNPTAFYLCASSIRKDSPLHFGNGTRLTVT.